What follows is one TCR beta chain and its context. With 0 bases removed from V and 4 bases from J, the gap between germline ends came to 5 bases. The CDR3 extends over 12 amino acids. The germline CDR1 and CDR2 sequences are SGHNT and YYREEE (reference sequence). Priming of first-strand cDNA relied on TRAV- and TRBV-specific primers (covering alpha and beta chains). Over around 19 PCR cycles, TCRs were amplified from a constant-region primer and V-primer adapter. TCRdb reprocessed the reads with MiXCR, giving one entry per CDR3 protein. The table records 30,000 or so distinct CDR3 sequences, 45% to 50% of them present only once. Noted time point: after trial treatment. Treatment specified: LDRT plus nivolumab, ipilimumab, low-dose cyclophosphamide and aspirin (RACIN trial). This sample was included in a study of low-dose radiotherapy and immunotherapy resistance in tumors.

Sequencing was performed on PBMCs, taken after low-dose radiotherapy plus immunotherapy. This clonotype originated in a male donor with gallbladder cancer. The chain links TRBV5-4 to TRBJ2-7; D perhaps matches TRBD1 (5 bases). The CDR3 here is CASSLDRYEQYF. The CDR3 DNA reads TGTGCCAGCAGCTTGGACAGGTACGAGCAGTACTTC.